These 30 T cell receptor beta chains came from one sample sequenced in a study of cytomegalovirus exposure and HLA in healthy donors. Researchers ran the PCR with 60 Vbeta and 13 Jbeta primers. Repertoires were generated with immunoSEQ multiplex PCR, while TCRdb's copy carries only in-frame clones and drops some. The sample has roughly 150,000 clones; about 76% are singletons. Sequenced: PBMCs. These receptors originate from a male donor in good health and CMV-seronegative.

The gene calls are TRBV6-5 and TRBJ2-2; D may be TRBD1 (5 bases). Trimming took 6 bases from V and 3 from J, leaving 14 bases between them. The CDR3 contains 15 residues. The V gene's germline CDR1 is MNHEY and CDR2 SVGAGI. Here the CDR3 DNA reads TGTGCCAGCAGCGCCTTGGGGCTGGACACCGGGGAGCTGTTTTTT. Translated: CASSALGLDTGELFF.

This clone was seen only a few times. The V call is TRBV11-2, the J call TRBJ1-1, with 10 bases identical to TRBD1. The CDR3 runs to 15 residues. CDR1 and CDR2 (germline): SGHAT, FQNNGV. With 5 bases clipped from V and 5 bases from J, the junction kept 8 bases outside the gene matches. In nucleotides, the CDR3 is TGTGCCAGCAGCCCTCTAGGGACAGGGGAAACTGAAGCTTTCTTT. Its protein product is CASSPLGTGETEAFF.

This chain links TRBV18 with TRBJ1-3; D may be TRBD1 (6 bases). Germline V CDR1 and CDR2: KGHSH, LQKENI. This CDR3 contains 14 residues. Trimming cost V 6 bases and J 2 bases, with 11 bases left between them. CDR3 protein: CASSERGTGNTIYF. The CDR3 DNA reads TGTGCCAGCTCGGAGAGGGGGACTGGAAACACCATATATTTT.

The CDR3 sequence is CASSQVGEAETQYF. DNA for the CDR3: TGCGCCAGCAGCCAAGTAGGTGAAGCGGAGACCCAGTACTTC. The rearrangement joins TRBV4-3 to TRBJ2-5; D uncertain. The V end lost 1 base, the J end lost 5 bases, and 11 bases lay between the germline ends. The CDR3 length is 14 residues. The germline CDR1 and CDR2 sequences are LGHNA and YSLEER.

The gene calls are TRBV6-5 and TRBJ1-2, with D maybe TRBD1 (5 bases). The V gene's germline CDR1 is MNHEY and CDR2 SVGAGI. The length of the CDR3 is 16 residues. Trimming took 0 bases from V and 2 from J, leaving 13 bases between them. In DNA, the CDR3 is TGTGCCAGCAGTTACTCGTCCAGGGTAGGGAACTATGGCTACACCTTC. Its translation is CASSYSSRVGNYGYTF.

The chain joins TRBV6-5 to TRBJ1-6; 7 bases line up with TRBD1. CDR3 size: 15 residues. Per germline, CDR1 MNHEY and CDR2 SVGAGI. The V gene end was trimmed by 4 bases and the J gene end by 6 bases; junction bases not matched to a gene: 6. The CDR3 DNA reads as TGTGCCAGCAGTTCCTCCGGGACAGCTAATTCACCCCTCCACTTT. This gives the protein CASSSSGTANSPLHF.

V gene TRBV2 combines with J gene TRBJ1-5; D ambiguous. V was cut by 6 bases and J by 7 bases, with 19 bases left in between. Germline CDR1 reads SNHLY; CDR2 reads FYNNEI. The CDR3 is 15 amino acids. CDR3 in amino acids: CASRAPGERGQPQHF. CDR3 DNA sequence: TGTGCCAGCAGGGCGCCCGGGGAGCGCGGGCAGCCCCAGCATTTT.

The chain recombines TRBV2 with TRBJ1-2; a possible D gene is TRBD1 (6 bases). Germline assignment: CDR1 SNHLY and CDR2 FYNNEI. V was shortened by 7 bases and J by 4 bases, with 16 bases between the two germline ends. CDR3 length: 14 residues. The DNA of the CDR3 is TGTGCCAGCAAACAGGACAGAAACGTCTATGGCTACACCTTC. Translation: CASKQDRNVYGYTF.

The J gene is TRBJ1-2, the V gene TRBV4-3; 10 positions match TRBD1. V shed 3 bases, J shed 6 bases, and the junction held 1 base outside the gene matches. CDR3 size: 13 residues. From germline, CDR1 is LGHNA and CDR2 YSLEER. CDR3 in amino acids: CASSQGQGHGYTF. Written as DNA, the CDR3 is TGCGCCAGCAGCCAGGGACAGGGGCATGGCTACACCTTC.

The CDR3 DNA sequence: TGTGCCAGCAGCACCCCGACAGGGACCGCGAACACCGGGGAGCTGTTTTTT. Translated: CASSTPTGTANTGELFF. The gene calls are TRBV7-9 and TRBJ2-2; 7 bases align to TRBD1. The ends lost 5 bases at V and 0 bases at J; junction bases unmatched: 9. Looked up from germline, CDR1 is SEHNR and CDR2 is FQNEAQ (reference sequence). The CDR3 runs 17 residues.

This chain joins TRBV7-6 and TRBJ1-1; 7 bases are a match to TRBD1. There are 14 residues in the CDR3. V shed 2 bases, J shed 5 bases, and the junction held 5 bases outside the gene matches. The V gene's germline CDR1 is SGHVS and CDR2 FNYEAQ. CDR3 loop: CASSLNRGGTEAFF. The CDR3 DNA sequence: TGTGCCAGCAGCTTAAACAGGGGAGGAACTGAAGCTTTCTTT.

CDR3 coding DNA: TGTGCCAGCACCTCTAGCACAGATACGCAGTATTTT. Protein: CASTSSTDTQYF. The chain links TRBV11-2 to TRBJ2-3; the D is unclear. This CDR3 has 12 residues. Germline V CDR1 and CDR2: SGHAT, FQNNGV. V was trimmed by 7 bases and J by 0 bases, leaving 5 bases between them.

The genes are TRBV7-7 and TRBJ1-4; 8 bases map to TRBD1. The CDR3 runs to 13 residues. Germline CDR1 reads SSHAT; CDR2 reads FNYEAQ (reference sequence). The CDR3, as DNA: TGTGCTAGCTCAGGGGGCTGGGGTGAAAAACTGTTTTTT. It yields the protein CASSGGWGEKLFF.

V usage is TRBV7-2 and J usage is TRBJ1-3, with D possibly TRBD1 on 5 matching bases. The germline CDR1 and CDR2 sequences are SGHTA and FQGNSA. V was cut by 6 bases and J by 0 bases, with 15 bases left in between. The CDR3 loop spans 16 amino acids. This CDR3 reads CASSPRSQGSGNTIYF. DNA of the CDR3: TGTGCCAGCAGTCCAAGGTCCCAGGGCTCTGGAAACACCATATATTTT.

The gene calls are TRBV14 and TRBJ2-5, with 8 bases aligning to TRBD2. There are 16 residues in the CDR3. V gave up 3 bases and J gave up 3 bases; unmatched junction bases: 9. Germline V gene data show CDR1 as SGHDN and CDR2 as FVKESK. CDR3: CASSQNLGAGEETQYF. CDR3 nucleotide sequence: TGTGCCAGCAGCCAGAATTTGGGAGCGGGAGAAGAGACCCAGTACTTC.

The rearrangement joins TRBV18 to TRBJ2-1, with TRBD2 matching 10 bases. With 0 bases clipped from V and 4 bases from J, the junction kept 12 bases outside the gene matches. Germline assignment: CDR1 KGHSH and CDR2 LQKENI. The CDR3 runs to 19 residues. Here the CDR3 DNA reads TGTGCCAGCTCACCACCTAGCGGGAGGACCCTGACCTTGTACAATGAGCAGTTCTTC. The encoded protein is CASSPPSGRTLTLYNEQFF.

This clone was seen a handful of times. The CDR3: CASSTGLGKTQYF. DNA for the CDR3: TGTGCCAGTAGCACGGGACTAGGAAAGACCCAGTACTTC. The rearrangement joins TRBV19 to TRBJ2-5, with TRBD2 matching 8 bases. Germline V gene lookup returns CDR1 LNHDA and CDR2 SQIVND (reference sequence). J was trimmed by 6 bases and V by 6 bases; bases with no gene match: 6. This CDR3 is 13 amino acids long.

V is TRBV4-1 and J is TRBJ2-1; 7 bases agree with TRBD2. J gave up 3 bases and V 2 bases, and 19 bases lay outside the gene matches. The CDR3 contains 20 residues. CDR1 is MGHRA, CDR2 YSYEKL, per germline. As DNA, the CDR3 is TGCGCCAGCAGCCAAAAAAGGGTAACAGGACGGGAGGCCCACTACAATGAGCAGTTCTTC. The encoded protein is CASSQKRVTGREAHYNEQFF.

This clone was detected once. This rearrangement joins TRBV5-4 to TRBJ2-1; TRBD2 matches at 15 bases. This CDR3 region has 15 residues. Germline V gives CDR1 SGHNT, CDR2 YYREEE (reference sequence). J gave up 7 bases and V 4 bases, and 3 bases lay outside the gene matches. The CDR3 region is CASSLGLAGGNEQFF. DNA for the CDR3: TGTGCCAGCAGCCTAGGACTAGCGGGAGGGAATGAGCAGTTCTTC.

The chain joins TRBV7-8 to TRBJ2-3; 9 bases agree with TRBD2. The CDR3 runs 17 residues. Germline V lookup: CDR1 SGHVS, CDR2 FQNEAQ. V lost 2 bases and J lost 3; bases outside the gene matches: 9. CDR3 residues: CASSLSPTSGYTDTQYF. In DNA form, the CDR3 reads TGTGCCAGCAGCTTATCTCCGACTAGCGGTTATACAGATACGCAGTATTTT.

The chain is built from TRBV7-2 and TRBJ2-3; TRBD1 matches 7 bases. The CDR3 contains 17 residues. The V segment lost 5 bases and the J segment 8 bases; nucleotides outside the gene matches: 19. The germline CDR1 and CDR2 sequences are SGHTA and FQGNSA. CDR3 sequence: CASSPFPGTVQPRTQYF. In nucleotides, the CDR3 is TGTGCCAGCAGCCCGTTTCCGGGGACAGTTCAGCCGCGTACGCAGTATTTT.

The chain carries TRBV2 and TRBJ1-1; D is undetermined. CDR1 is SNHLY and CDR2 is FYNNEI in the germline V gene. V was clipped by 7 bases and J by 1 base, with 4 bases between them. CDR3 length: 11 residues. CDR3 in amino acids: CASTGNTEAFF. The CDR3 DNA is TGTGCCAGCACGGGGAACACTGAAGCTTTCTTT.

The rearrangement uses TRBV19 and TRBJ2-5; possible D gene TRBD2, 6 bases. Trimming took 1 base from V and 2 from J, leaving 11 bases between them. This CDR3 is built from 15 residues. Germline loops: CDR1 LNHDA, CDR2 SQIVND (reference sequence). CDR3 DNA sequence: TGTGCCAGTAGTATAGCTCGGACTAAACAAGAGACCCAGTACTTC. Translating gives CASSIARTKQETQYF.

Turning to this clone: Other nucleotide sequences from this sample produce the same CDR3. CDR3 in amino acids: CAWETGAASNQPQHF. In nucleotides, the CDR3 is TGTGCCTGGGAGACAGGGGCGGCGAGCAATCAGCCCCAGCATTTT. The gene calls are TRBV30 and TRBJ1-5, with TRBD1 matching over 8 bases. Germline CDR1 reads GTSNPN; CDR2 reads SVGIG (reference sequence). This CDR3 contains 15 residues. V shed 5 bases, J shed 1 base, and the junction held 7 bases outside the gene matches.

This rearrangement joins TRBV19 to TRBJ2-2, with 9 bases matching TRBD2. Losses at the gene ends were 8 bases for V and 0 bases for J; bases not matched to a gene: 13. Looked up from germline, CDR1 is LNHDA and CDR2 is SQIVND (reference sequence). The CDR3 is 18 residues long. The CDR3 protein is CASQSIAGGTPNTGELFF. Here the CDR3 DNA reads TGTGCCAGTCAAAGTATTGCGGGGGGGACCCCGAACACCGGGGAGCTGTTTTTT. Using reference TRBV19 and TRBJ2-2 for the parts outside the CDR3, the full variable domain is DGGITQSPKYLFRKEGQNVTLSCEQNLNHDAMYWYRQDPGQGLRLIYYSQIVNDFQKGDIAEGYSVSREKKESFPLTVTSAQKNPTAFYLCASQSIAGGTPNTGELFFGEGSRLTVL.

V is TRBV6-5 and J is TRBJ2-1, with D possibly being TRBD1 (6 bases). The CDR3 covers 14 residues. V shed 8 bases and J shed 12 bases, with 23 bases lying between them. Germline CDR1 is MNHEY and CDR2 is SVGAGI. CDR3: CASGGTGTLTGQFF. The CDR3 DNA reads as TGTGCCAGCGGTGGCACTGGGACACTCACCGGGCAGTTCTTC.

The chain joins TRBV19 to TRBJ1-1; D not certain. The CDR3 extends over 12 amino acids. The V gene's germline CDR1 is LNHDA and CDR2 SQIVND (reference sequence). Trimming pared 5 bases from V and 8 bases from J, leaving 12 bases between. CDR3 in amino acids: CASSSVKAEAFF. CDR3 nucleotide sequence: TGTGCCAGTAGTTCCGTTAAAGCGGAAGCTTTCTTT.

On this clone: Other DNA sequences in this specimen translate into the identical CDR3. In DNA form, the CDR3 reads TGTGCCAGCAGCCCTAAGTACGAGCAGTACTTC. Its protein product is CASSPKYEQYF. The chain carries TRBV7-9 and TRBJ2-7; D is unclear. V dropped 5 bases and J dropped 4 bases, with 6 bases sitting between them. Germline CDR1 reads SEHNR; CDR2 reads FQNEAQ (reference sequence). The CDR3 runs 11 residues.

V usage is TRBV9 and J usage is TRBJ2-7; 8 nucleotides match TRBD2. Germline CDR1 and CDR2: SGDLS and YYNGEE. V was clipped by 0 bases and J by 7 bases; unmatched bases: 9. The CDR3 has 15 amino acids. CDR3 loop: CASSVDWRPGGEQYF. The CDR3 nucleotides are TGTGCCAGCAGCGTAGATTGGCGTCCGGGGGGGGAGCAGTACTTC.

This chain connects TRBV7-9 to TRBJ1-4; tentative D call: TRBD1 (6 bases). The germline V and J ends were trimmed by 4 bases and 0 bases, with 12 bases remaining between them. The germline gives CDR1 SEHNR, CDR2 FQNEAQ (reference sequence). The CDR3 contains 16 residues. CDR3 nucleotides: TGTGCCAGCAGCTGGACAGCAACGACAACTAATGAAAAACTGTTTTTT. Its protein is CASSWTATTTNEKLFF. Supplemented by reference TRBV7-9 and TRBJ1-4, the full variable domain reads DTGVSQNPRHKITKRGQNVTFRCDPISEHNRLYWYRQTLGQGPEFLTYFQNEAQLEKSRLLSDRFSAERPKGSFSTLEIQRTEQGDSAMYLCASSWTATTTNEKLFFGSGTQLSVL.